These 24 T cell receptor beta chains were all obtained from the same sample, sequenced in a study of post-analysis software for immune sequencing data (dated by TCRdb to about 2015). Paper-wide results and their limitations: Significantly higher frequencies in patients than in controls were found for about five TRBV segments, including TRBV5-6, TRBV5-1 and TRBV20-1.

The antigens of these receptors remain unknown. The library came from PCR. Reads for this sample came from an Illumina HiSeq 2500. To reduce PCR and sequencing biases, unique molecular identifiers were built into the TCR beta cDNA libraries. The raw public reads went through TCRdb reprocessing: fastp at Q25, MiXCR clone calling, in-frame beta chains kept. Rows are unified per CDR3 protein, each entry keeping the most common DNA and genes. Across this sample there are 800,000 to 950,000 distinct CDR3 sequences, with around 50% seen only once. The ten largest clones add up to roughly 4.4% of the sample. The sequenced material came from blood. These receptors came from a girl aged 10-17 years with multiple sclerosis.

The table lists this clonotype with a few counts. V is TRBV20-1 and J is TRBJ2-2, with D perhaps matching TRBD1 (5 bases). The ends were cut back, 4 bases at V and 7 bases at J, with 7 bases in the middle. The germline gives CDR1 DFQATT, CDR2 SNEGSKA (reference sequence). This CDR3 has 11 amino acids. CDR3 amino acids: CSATGFGELFF. The DNA of the CDR3 is TGCAGTGCTACAGGGTTCGGGGAGCTGTTTTTT.

The rearrangement links TRBV7-9 to TRBJ1-2; 9 bases align to TRBD1. Trimming took 7 bases from V and 3 from J; bases not matched to a gene: 6. Germline V gene data show CDR1 as SEHNR and CDR2 as FQNEAQ (reference sequence). The CDR3 spans 14 residues. As DNA, the CDR3 is TGTGCCAGCATAGAGGGACAGGGCCACTATGGCTACACCTTC. Its protein product is CASIEGQGHYGYTF.

The chain combines TRBV12-3 or TRBV12-4 with TRBJ1-6; 8 nucleotides agree with TRBD1. Unmatched junction bases numbered 10, after V lost 6 bases and J lost 9 bases. The CDR3 has 15 residues. The CDR3 nucleotides read TGTGCCAGCAGCCCGCCGACAGGGGCAGGTTCACCCCTCCACTTT. Its protein is CASSPPTGAGSPLHF.

The chain joins TRBV7-2 to TRBJ2-4, with TRBD2 identical over 8 bases. CDR1 SGHTA and CDR2 FQGNSA come from the germline V gene. CDR3 length: 17 residues. The trim removed 4 bases at V and 1 base at J, leaving 9 bases unmatched. DNA of the CDR3: TGTGCCAGCAGCTCATCGGGAGGGTGGCGTGCCAAAAACATTCAGTACTTC. It yields the protein CASSSSGGWRAKNIQYF.

This clonotype was found a few times. The CDR3 protein is CSARDWAEQPGETQYF. As DNA, the CDR3 is TGCAGTGCTAGAGATTGGGCGGAGCAGCCGGGAGAGACCCAGTACTTC. This chain joins TRBV20-1 and TRBJ2-5; D call uncertain. This CDR3 has 16 amino acids. The germline CDR1 and CDR2 sequences are DFQATT and SNEGSKA (reference sequence). The V end lost 0 bases, the J end lost 4 bases, and 18 bases lay between the germline ends.

This clonotype was detected only a few times. V and J are TRBV5-1 and TRBJ2-7, with D perhaps TRBD1 (6 bases). Trimming removed 3 bases from V and 3 bases from J, with 13 bases in between. Germline-derived CDR1 and CDR2 are SGHRS and YFSETQ. This CDR3 is built from 14 residues. The CDR3 sequence: CASSSQGHRYEQYF. DNA of the CDR3: TGCGCCAGCAGCTCCCAGGGGCATCGCTACGAGCAGTACTTC.

The V gene is TRBV6-6, the J gene TRBJ1-5, with 8 bases lining up with TRBD1. The CDR3 is made up of 14 amino acids. The J segment lost 4 bases and the V segment lost 7 bases, leaving 6 bases of the junction unmatched. Germline V CDR1 and CDR2: MNHNY, SVGAGI (reference sequence). This chain's CDR3 is CASTGQGRNQPQHF. DNA for the CDR3: TGTGCCAGCACCGGACAGGGACGAAATCAGCCCCAGCATTTT.

The chain has TRBV20-1 and TRBJ2-1; D is perhaps TRBD1 (7 bases). CDR3 size: 17 residues. V dropped 3 bases and J dropped 3 bases, with 21 bases sitting between them. Per the germline V gene, CDR1 is DFQATT and CDR2 is SNEGSKA (reference sequence). The CDR3, as DNA: TGCAGTGCTAGGAGGCGAGGTTCAGGGGGGCACTACAATGAGCAGTTCTTC. This sequence encodes CSARRRGSGGHYNEQFF.

This clonotype was picked up one time. This chain connects TRBV7-2 to TRBJ2-3, with D tentatively TRBD2 (6 bases). Trimming removed 5 bases at V and 1 base at J, with 13 bases between. The CDR3 is made up of 15 amino acids. Germline V lookup: CDR1 SGHTA, CDR2 FQGNSA. DNA for the CDR3: TGTGCCAGCAGCGGCCCCGGGACTCGCACAGATACGCAGTATTTT. Amino acid sequence: CASSGPGTRTDTQYF.

The chain is built from TRBV11-2 and TRBJ2-4, with TRBD2 matching 7 bases. The assigned J gene may be wrong: the sequence end matches TRBJ2-7 better. CDR3 size: 13 residues. Germline loops: CDR1 SGHAT, CDR2 FQNNGV. As DNA, the CDR3 is TGTGCCAGCAGGGGCTTACAGCGGGGCGAGCAGTACTTC. It specifies CASRGLQRGEQYF.

V usage is TRBV29-1 and J usage is TRBJ1-1; 7 bases are a match to TRBD1. CDR3 length: 14 residues. CDR1 and CDR2 (germline): SQVTM, ANQGSEA. V dropped 4 bases and J dropped 2; count of bases not matched to a gene: 7. The CDR3 DNA sequence: TGCAGCGTTGTCAGGGGGGTAGGAAACACTGAAGCTTTCTTT. Translating it yields CSVVRGVGNTEAFF.

V is TRBV20-1 and J is TRBJ2-7, with 13 bases lining up with TRBD2. This CDR3 has 16 amino acids. After removal of 4 bases from V and 3 bases from J, the junction contained 9 bases not matched to a gene. Germline CDR1 reads DFQATT; CDR2 reads SNEGSKA (reference sequence). CDR3 sequence: CSATGLAGALFYEQYF. CDR3 DNA sequence: TGCAGTGCTACCGGACTAGCGGGGGCTTTATTCTACGAGCAGTACTTC.

This chain uses TRBV15 with TRBJ2-1, with 10 positions matching TRBD2. The junction had 11 bases not matched to a gene; V was cut back by 7 bases and J by 5 bases. The CDR3 covers 16 residues. Germline lookup yields CDR1 LNHNV and CDR2 YYDKDF (reference sequence). The CDR3 loop is CATIPGGTSVHNEQFF. Written as DNA, the CDR3 is TGTGCCACCATTCCAGGGGGGACTAGCGTTCACAATGAGCAGTTCTTC.

This clonotype was recorded only once. The chain has TRBV20-1 and TRBJ2-1; TRBD2 aligns across 16 bases. CDR1 is DFQATT and CDR2 is SNEGSKA in the germline V gene (reference sequence). This CDR3 is built from 18 residues. With V trimmed by 0 bases and J by 7 bases, 9 bases remained unmatched. CDR3 in amino acids: CSARDPGLAGGRRNEQFF. The DNA for the CDR3 is TGCAGTGCTAGAGATCCGGGACTAGCGGGAGGGCGGAGGAATGAGCAGTTCTTC.

In its sample, this clonotype was seen a few times. The chain recombines TRBV6-1 with TRBJ2-5, with D maybe TRBD2 (5 bases). V was cut by 5 bases and J by 0 bases, with 7 bases left in between. This CDR3 region has 13 residues. Germline CDR1 and CDR2: MNHNS and SASEGT. The DNA for the CDR3 is TGTGCCAGCAGTAAGGACTACCAAGAGACCCAGTACTTC. Translation gives CASSKDYQETQYF.

The V and J genes are TRBV20-1 and TRBJ1-2; TRBD1 aligns across 10 bases. The CDR3 covers 15 residues. Germline-derived CDR1 and CDR2 are DFQATT and SNEGSKA (reference sequence). V dropped 0 bases and J dropped 4; count of bases not matched to a gene: 5. The CDR3 protein is CSARDWDRGGYGYTF. The CDR3 DNA reads TGCAGTGCTAGAGATTGGGACAGGGGAGGCTATGGCTACACCTTC.

V is TRBV29-1 and J is TRBJ1-2; D uncertain. The CDR3 is made up of 12 amino acids. Germline lookup yields CDR1 SQVTM and CDR2 ANQGSEA. The V gene lost 6 bases and the J gene lost 3 bases, with 11 bases spanning the gap. The CDR3 sequence is CSVPINYYGYTF. The CDR3 nucleotides read TGCAGCGTCCCAATAAATTACTATGGCTACACCTTC.

Only a few counts were recorded for this clonotype. The V call is TRBV9, the J call TRBJ2-3; 11 positions match TRBD2. The CDR3 has 15 amino acids. Germline values: CDR1 SGDLS, CDR2 YYNGEE. V gave up 3 bases and J gave up 7 bases; unmatched junction bases: 7. The CDR3: CASSGTSGSRNTQYF. CDR3 in DNA: TGTGCCAGCAGCGGGACTAGCGGGTCTCGGAATACGCAGTATTTT.

The chain employs TRBV27 and TRBJ2-7, with D unresolved. This CDR3 comprises 15 residues. The V and J ends lost 4 bases and 2 bases respectively, with 15 bases between them. Per germline, CDR1 MNHEY and CDR2 SMNVEV (reference sequence). In DNA form, the CDR3 reads TGTGCCAGCAGTTCTCTCGAAGGGTCGGCCTACGAGCAGTACTTC. Translating gives CASSSLEGSAYEQYF.

DNA of the CDR3: TGCAGCGTTGAAGTACGGGTCCCTAACTATGGCTACACCTTC. This sequence encodes CSVEVRVPNYGYTF. The chain is built from TRBV29-1 and TRBJ1-2; D not certain. Trimming left V 1 base short and J 0 bases short, with 9 bases between. Germline V gene sequence: CDR1 SQVTM, CDR2 ANQGSEA. The CDR3 spans 14 residues.

V is TRBV15 and J is TRBJ1-5; D gene uncertain. CDR3 length equals 15 residues. V was shortened by 0 bases and J by 2 bases, with 8 bases between the two germline ends. CDR1 and CDR2 (germline): LNHNV, YYDKDF (reference sequence). CDR3 amino acids: CATSRDAQGNQPQHF. CDR3 nucleotides: TGTGCCACCAGCAGAGATGCCCAGGGCAATCAGCCCCAGCATTTT.

The genes are TRBV3-1 and TRBJ2-4, with 11 bases matching TRBD2. The J call may be faulty, since TRBJ2-7 better matches the DNA end. Germline CDR1 is LGHDT and CDR2 is YNNKEL (reference sequence). This CDR3 has 16 residues. The chain's CDR3 is CASSHLTSGTSYEQYF. The CDR3, as DNA: TGTGCCAGCAGCCACTTGACTAGCGGGACTTCCTACGAGCAGTACTTC.

This clonotype was detected a few times. The V and J genes are TRBV6-6 and TRBJ2-5, with TRBD2 as a possible D gene (6 bases). From germline, CDR1 is MNHNY and CDR2 SVGAGI (reference sequence). Trimming took 1 base from V and 2 from J, leaving 17 bases between them. This CDR3 contains 17 residues. In nucleotides, the CDR3 is TGTGCCAGCAGTTACTTATGGGGGGACCCCTGGCAAGAGACCCAGTACTTC. Translated: CASSYLWGDPWQETQYF.

This clonotype has more than one count but fewer than ten. The rearrangement uses TRBV7-2 and TRBJ1-5; weak D call: TRBD1 (5 bases). Trimming took 2 bases from V and 2 from J, leaving 10 bases between them. The germline V gene encodes CDR1 SGHTA and CDR2 FQGNSA. The CDR3 covers 15 residues. CDR3 DNA sequence: TGTGCCAGCAGCTTAAGACAGTCGGGCAATCAGCCCCAGCATTTT. It is translated as CASSLRQSGNQPQHF.